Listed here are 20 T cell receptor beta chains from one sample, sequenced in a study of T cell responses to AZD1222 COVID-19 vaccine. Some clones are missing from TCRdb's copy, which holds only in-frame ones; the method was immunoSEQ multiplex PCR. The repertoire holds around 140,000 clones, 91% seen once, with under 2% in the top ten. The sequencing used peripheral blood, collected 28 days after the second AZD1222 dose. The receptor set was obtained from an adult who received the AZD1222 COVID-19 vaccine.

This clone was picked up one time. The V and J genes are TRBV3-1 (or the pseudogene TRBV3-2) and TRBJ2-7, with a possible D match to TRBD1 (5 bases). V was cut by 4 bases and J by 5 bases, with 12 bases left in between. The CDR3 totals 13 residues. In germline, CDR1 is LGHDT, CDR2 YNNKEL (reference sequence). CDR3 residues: CASSPQGSHEQYF. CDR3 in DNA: TGTGCCAGCAGCCCCCAGGGATCCCACGAGCAGTACTTC.

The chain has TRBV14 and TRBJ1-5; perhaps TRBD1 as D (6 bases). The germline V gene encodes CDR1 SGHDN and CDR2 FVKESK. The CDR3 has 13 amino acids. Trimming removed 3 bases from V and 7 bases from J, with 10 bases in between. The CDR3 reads CASSQVQGQPQHF. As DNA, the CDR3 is TGTGCCAGCAGCCAGGTACAGGGACAGCCCCAGCATTTT.

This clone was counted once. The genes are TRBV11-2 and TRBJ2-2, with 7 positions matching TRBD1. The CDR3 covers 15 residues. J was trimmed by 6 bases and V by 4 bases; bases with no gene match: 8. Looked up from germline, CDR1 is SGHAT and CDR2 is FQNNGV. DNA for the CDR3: TGTGCCAGCAGCTCGATATACAGGGGTTCCGGGGAGCTGTTTTTT. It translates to CASSSIYRGSGELFF.

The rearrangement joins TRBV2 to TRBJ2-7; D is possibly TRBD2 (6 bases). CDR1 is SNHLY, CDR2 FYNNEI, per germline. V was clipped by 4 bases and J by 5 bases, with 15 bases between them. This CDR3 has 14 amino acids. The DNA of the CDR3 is TGTGCCAGCAGTGTCGGGACTCGCAGGAACGAGCAGTACTTC. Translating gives CASSVGTRRNEQYF.

The CDR3 loop is CASSQEVGGYSPLHF. In DNA form, the CDR3 reads TGCGCCAGCAGCCAAGAGGTTGGAGGTTATTCACCCCTCCACTTT. The chain combines TRBV4-1 with TRBJ1-6, with D unclear. CDR3 length: 15 amino acids. Germline lookup yields CDR1 MGHRA and CDR2 YSYEKL. The V end lost 0 bases, the J end lost 8 bases, and 11 bases lay between the germline ends.

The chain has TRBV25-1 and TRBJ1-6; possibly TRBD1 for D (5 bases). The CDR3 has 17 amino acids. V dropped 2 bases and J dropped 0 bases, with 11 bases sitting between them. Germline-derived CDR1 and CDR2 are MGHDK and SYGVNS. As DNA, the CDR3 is TGTGCCAGCAGTGAACGTCCGGGGCCCTCCTATAATTCACCCCTCCACTTT. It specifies CASSERPGPSYNSPLHF.

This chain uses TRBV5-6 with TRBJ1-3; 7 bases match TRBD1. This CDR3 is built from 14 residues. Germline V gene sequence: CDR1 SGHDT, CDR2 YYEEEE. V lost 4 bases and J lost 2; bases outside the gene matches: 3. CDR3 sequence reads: CASSRGQTGNTIYF. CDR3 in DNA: TGTGCCAGCAGCCGGGGACAGACTGGAAACACCATATATTTT.

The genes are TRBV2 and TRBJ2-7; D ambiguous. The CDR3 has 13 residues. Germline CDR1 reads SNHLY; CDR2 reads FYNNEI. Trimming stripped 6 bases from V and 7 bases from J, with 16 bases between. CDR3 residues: CASRETTLREQYV. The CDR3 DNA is TGTGCCAGCAGGGAGACGACACTCAGAGAGCAGTACGTC.

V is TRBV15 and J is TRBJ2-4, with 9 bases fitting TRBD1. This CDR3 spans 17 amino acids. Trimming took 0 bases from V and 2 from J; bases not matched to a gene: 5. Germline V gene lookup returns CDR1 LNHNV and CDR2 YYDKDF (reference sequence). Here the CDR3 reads CATSRERQGGTKNIQYF. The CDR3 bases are TGTGCCACCAGCAGAGAACGACAGGGGGGAACCAAAAACATTCAGTACTTC. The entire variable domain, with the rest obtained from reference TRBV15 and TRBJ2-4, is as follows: DAMVIQNPRYQVTQFGKPVTLSCSQTLNHNVMYWYQQKSSQAPKLLFHYYDKDFNNEADTPDNFQSRRPNTSFCFLDIRSPGLGDTAMYLCATSRERQGGTKNIQYFGAGTRLSVL.

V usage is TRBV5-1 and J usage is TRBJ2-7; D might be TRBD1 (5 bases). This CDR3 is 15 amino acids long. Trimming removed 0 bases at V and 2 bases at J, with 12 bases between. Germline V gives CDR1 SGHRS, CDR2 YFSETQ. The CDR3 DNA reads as TGCGCCAGCAGCTTGGAGCCCCGCAGGGCCTACGAGCAGTACTTC. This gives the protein CASSLEPRRAYEQYF. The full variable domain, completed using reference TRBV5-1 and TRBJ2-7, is KAGVTQTPRYLIKTRGQQVTLSCSPISGHRSVSWYQQTPGQGLQFLFEYFSETQRNKGNFPGRFSGRQFSNSRSEMNVSTLELGDSALYLCASSLEPRRAYEQYFGPGTRLTVT.

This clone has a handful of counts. The CDR3 sequence is CASSPSGRGAEKLFF. The CDR3 DNA reads as TGTGCCAGCAGCCCCTCCGGGAGGGGAGCAGAAAAACTGTTTTTT. The chain recombines TRBV5-6 with TRBJ1-4, with TRBD1 as a possible D gene (5 bases). CDR3 length: 15 amino acids. The germline V gene encodes CDR1 SGHDT and CDR2 YYEEEE. With 4 bases removed from V and 8 bases from J, the gap between germline ends came to 18 bases. Supplemented by reference TRBV5-6 and TRBJ1-4, the full variable domain reads DAGVTQSPTHLIKTRGQQVTLRCSPKSGHDTVSWYQQALGQGPQFIFQYYEEEERQRGNFPDRFSGHQFPNYSSELNVNALLLGDSALYLCASSPSGRGAEKLFFGSGTQLSVL.

The CDR3 region is CASSPRSYNSPLHF. The CDR3 coding sequence is TGTGCCAGCAGCCCCCGAAGCTATAATTCACCCCTCCACTTT. The chain has TRBV14 and TRBJ1-6; D gene ambiguous. Trimming shortened V by 4 bases and J by 3 bases, and 7 bases separated the two germline ends. This CDR3 has 14 amino acids. Germline V gene lookup returns CDR1 SGHDN and CDR2 FVKESK.

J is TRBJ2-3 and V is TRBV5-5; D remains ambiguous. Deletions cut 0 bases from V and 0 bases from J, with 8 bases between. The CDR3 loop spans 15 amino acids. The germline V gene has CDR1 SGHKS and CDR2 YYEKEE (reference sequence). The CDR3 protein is CASSLEVTSTDTQYF. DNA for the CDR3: TGTGCCAGCAGCTTGGAGGTAACTAGCACAGATACGCAGTATTTT.

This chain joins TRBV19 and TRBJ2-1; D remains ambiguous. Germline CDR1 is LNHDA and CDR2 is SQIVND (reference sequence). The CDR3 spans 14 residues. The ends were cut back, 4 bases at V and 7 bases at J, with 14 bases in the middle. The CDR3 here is CASSRTVRWNEQFF. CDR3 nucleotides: TGTGCCAGTAGTAGGACCGTACGGTGGAATGAGCAGTTCTTC.

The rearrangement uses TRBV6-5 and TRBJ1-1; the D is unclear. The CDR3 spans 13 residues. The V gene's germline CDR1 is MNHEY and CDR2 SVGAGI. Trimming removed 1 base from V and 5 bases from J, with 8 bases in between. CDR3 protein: CASSYFSETEAFF. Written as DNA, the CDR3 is TGTGCCAGCAGTTACTTTTCGGAAACTGAAGCTTTCTTT.

CDR3 DNA sequence: TGTGCCAGCTCACCCGTGGGACAGGGGCCAGCTAACTATGGCTACACCTTC. Translated, it gives CASSPVGQGPANYGYTF. This chain uses TRBV18 with TRBJ1-2; 10 bases agree with TRBD1. Germline V gene data show CDR1 as KGHSH and CDR2 as LQKENI. The V gene end was trimmed by 3 bases and the J gene end by 0 bases; junction bases not matched to a gene: 7. CDR3 length: 17 amino acids.

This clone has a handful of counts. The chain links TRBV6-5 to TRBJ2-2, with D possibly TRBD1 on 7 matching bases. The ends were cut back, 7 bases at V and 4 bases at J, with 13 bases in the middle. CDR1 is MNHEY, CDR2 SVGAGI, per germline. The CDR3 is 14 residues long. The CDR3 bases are TGTGCCAGCAAATCCCAGGGGGGCACCGGGGAGCTGTTTTTT. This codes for CASKSQGGTGELFF.

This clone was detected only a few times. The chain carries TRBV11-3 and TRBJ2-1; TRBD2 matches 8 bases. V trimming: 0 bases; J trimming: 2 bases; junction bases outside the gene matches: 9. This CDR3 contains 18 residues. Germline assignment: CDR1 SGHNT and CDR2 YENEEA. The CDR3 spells CASSLDQGGTSTYNEQFF. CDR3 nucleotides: TGTGCCAGCAGCTTAGATCAAGGGGGGACTAGTACCTACAATGAGCAGTTCTTC.

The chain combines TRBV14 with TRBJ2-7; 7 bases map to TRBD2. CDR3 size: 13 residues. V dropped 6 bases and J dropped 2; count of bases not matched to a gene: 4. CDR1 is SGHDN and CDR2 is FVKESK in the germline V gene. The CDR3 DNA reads TGTGCCAGCAGACTGGGGGGGACCTACGAGCAGTACGTC. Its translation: CASRLGGTYEQYV.

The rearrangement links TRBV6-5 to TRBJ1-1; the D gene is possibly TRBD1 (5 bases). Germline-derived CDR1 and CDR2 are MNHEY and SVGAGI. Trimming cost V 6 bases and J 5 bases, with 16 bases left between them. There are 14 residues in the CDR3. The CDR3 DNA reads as TGTGCCAGCAGGAGAGGGGTGGAGGCAACTGAAGCTTTCTTT. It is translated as CASRRGVEATEAFF.